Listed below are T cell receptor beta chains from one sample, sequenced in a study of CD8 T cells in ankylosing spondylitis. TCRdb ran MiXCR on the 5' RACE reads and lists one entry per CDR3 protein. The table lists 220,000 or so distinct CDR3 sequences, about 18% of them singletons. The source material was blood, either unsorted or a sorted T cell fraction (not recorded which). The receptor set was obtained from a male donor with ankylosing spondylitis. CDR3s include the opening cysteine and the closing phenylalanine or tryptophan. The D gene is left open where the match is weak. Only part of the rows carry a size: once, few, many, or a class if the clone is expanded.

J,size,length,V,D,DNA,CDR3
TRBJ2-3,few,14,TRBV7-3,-,TGTGCCAGCAGCTTAAGGTCAGGGCCAGATACGCAGTATTTT,CASSLRSGPDTQYF
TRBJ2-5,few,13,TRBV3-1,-,TGTGCCAGCAGCCAAGGATTCGCAGAGACCCAGTACTTC,CASSQGFAETQYF
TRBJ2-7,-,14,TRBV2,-,TGTGCCAGCAGTGAAGTTCCCAGCTCCTACGAGCAGTACTTC,CASSEVPSSYEQYF
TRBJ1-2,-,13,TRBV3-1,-,TGTGCCAGCTGGGGCAGAACTAACTATGGCTACACCTTC,CASWGRTNYGYTF
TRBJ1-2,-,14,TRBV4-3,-,TGCGCCAGCAGCCCAGGTACAGGGAACTATGGCTACACCTTC,CASSPGTGNYGYTF
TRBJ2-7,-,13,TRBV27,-,TGTGCCAGCAGTTTGACGATGAACTACGAGCAGTACTTC,CASSLTMNYEQYF
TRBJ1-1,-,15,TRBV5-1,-,TGCGCCAGCAGCTGGACTGGACAGCTGAACACTGAAGCTTTCTTT,CASSWTGQLNTEAFF
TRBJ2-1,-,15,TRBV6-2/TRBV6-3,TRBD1,TGTGCCAGCAGCGCTACAGGGGGCGCTTACAATGAGCAGTTCTTC,CASSATGGAYNEQFF
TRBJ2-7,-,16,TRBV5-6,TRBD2,TGTGCCAGCAGCCCCGGGACTAGAATGGGGTCCTACGAGCAGTACTTC,CASSPGTRMGSYEQYF
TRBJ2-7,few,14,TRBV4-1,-,TGCGCCAGCAGCCAAGTGGGCGGCCGGTACGAGCAGTACTTC,CASSQVGGRYEQYF
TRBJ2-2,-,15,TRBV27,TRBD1,TGTGCCAGCAGTTCAGGGGGCAGTGACACCGGGGAGCTGTTTTTT,CASSSGGSDTGELFF
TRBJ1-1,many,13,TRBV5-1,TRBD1,TGCGCCAGCAGCCTACAGGGGGGCACTGAAGCTTTCTTT,CASSLQGGTEAFF
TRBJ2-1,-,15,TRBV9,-,TGTGCCAGCAGCGTAGGGTGGGTTGCGGACAATGAGCAGTTCTTC,CASSVGWVADNEQFF
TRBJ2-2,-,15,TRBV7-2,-,TGTGCCAGCAGCTCCCTAGGGGGATCCACCGGGGAGCTGTTTTTT,CASSSLGGSTGELFF
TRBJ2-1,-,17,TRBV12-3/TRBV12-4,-,TGTGCCAGCAGTTTTCTGGGACTTCGAAGCTCCTACAATGAGCAGTTCTTC,CASSFLGLRSSYNEQFF
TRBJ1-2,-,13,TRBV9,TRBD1,TGTGCCAGCAGCCCACAGGGGGACGACGGCTACACCTTC,CASSPQGDDGYTF
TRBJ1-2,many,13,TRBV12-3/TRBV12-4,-,TGTGCCAGCAGTTCCGGACCGAACTATGGCTACACCTTC,CASSSGPNYGYTF
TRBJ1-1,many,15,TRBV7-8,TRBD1,TGTGCCAGCAGCTTAAAGACAGGGGGAGGGACTGAAGCTTTCTTT,CASSLKTGGGTEAFF
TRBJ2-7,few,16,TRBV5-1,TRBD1,TGCGCCAGCAGCTTGGAAACGGGACAGGCCTCCTACGAGCAGTACTTC,CASSLETGQASYEQYF
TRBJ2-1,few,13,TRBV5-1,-,TGCGCCAGCAGAGATATCCCCTACAATGAGCAGTTCTTC,CASRDIPYNEQFF
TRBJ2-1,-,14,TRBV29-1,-,TGCAGCGCCCGGGGACTCCTAAGGGGGAATGAGCAGTTCTTC,CSARGLLRGNEQFF
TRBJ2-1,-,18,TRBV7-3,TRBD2,TGTGCCAGCAGCTTGGGACTAGCGGGAGGGAAGCCCTACAATGAGCAGTTCTTC,CASSLGLAGGKPYNEQFF
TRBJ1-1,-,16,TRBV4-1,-,TGCGCCAGCAGCCAAGATCCAGGGACCATGAACACTGAAGCTTTCTTT,CASSQDPGTMNTEAFF
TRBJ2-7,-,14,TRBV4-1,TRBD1,TGCGCCAGCAGCCGGGGGGACAGGGCGAACGAGCAGTACTTC,CASSRGDRANEQYF
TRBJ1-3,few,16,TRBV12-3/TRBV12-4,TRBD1,TGTGCCAGCAGTTTCTGGCAGGGGGGCTCTGGAAACACCATATATTTT,CASSFWQGGSGNTIYF
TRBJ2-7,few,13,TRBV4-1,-,TGCGCCAGCAGCCAAGATATGCCCTACGAGCAGTACTTC,CASSQDMPYEQYF
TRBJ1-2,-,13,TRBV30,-,TGTGCCTGGACCACTTGGGACCAGGGTGGCTACACCTTC,CAWTTWDQGGYTF
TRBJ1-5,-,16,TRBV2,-,TGTGCCAGCAGTGAGACGGTCCCAGGGACAAATCAGCCCCAGCATTTT,CASSETVPGTNQPQHF
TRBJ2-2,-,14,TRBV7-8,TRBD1,TGTGCCAGCAGCATAGAGGGGGCGGACGGGGAGCTGTTTTTT,CASSIEGADGELFF
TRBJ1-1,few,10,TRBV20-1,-,TGCAGTGCCCGGAACACTGAAGCTTTCTTT,CSARNTEAFF
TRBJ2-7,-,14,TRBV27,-,TGTGCCAGCAGTTCGCCGACAAACTCCTACGAGCAGTACTTC,CASSSPTNSYEQYF
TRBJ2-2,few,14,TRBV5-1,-,TGCGCCAGCAGAACAGGTTCGAACACCGGGGAGCTGTTTTTT,CASRTGSNTGELFF
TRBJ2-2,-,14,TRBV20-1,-,TGCAGTGCACCGGGCCCTCAACGATCCGGGGAGCTGTTTTTT,CSAPGPQRSGELFF
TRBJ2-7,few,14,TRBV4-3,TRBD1,TGCGCCAGCAGCCAGGTTACAGGGGCATACGAGCAGTACTTC,CASSQVTGAYEQYF
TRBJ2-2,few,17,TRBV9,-,TGTGCCAGCAGCGTGGTTGGGTCACGCTCCACCTTCGGGGAGCTGTTTTTT,CASSVVGSRSTFGELFF
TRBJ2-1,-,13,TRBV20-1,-,TGCAGTGCTAGAGATTTGACCTACAATGAGCAGTTCTTC,CSARDLTYNEQFF
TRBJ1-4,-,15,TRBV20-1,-,TGCAGTGCCCCCCGCCAGGGGCAGGGGAATGAAAAACTGTTTTTT,CSAPRQGQGNEKLFF
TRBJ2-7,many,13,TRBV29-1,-,TGCAGCGTGACGGGACAAGGTAGTTACGAGCAGTACTTC,CSVTGQGSYEQYF
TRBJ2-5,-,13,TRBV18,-,TGTGCCAGCTCACCAGAGGAGCGAGAGACCCAGTACTTC,CASSPEERETQYF
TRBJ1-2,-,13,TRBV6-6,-,TGTGCCAGCAGTTTGGTCTCTAACTATGGCTACACCTTC,CASSLVSNYGYTF
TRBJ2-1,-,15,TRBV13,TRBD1,TGTGCCAGCAGCTTCCCGGAGGGGACAGGGGATGAGCAGTTCTTC,CASSFPEGTGDEQFF
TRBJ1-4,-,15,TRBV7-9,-,TGTGCCATCCCGGCGGGGGGTTTGGCTAATGAAAAACTGTTTTTT,CAIPAGGLANEKLFF